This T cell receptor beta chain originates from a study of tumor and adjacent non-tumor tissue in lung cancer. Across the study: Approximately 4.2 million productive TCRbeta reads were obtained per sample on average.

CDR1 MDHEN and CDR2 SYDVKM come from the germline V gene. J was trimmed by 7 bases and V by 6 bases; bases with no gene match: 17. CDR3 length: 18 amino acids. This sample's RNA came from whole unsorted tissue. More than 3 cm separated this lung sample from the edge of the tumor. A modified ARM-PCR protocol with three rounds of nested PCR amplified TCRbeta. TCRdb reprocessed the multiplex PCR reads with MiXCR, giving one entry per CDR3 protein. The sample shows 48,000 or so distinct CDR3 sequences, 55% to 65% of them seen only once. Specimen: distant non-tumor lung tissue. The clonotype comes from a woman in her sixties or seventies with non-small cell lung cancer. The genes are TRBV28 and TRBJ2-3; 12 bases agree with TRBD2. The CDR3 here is CASRLLAGGGWSIYTQYF. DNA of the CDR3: TGTGCCAGCAGGCTACTAGCGGGAGGAGGGTGGAGCATATATACGCAGTATTTT.